This T cell receptor (beta chain) was documented in a study of control samples from healthy donors and cancer patients (TCRdb year 2020). Libraries were prepared through the immunoSEQ multiplex PCR assay. The table was pulled from immuneACCESS by TCRdb, which kept in-frame rearrangements only. Such tables lose some clones; where checked, under half of the loss comes from unresolved V genes, and the rest has no known cause. The sample table shows more than 140,000 clones, and around 90% are seen once. The top ten clones comprise 5.5% to 9% of the sample. For this clone: No cognate antigen has been identified for it. No base quality information exists; no much larger clone differs at one position.

This sequence was found in a man between 18 and 29 years old in good health. Sequenced material: blood.

The bases are TGTGCCAGCAAGGTACCGGGAGGGGGTTACGAGCAGTACTTC. Protein translation: CASKVPGGGYEQYF. The chain is encoded by TRBV28 joined to TRBJ2-7, with 8 middle bases fitting TRBD2. The CDR3 runs 14 amino acids, cysteine and phenylalanine included. Of all the DNA, just the CDR3 is kept, 42 bases in frame from base 1. Looking up the germline V gene yields CDR1 MDHEN and CDR2 SYDVKM. Germline trimming: 7 bases from V, 4 bases from J; junction bases outside gene matches: 9.